This TCR beta chain was recovered during a study of cytomegalovirus exposure and HLA in healthy donors. Study-wide results and caveats: The study designated over 150 TCR beta chains cytomegalovirus-associated. The study carried out a later analysis of TCR beta sequences. It associated around 17,000 of them with specific HLA alleles at a false discovery rate of 0.05.

The PCR employed 60 Vbeta primers together with 13 Jbeta primers. In the authors' methods: The count from a later analysis was tens of millions of unique TCR beta chains, some 10 million of them shared. Using immunoSEQ multiplex PCR, the repertoire was profiled, and TCRdb retains in-frame clones only, with some absent. V and J calls and clone size are given by that table; D and trimming were obtained from the DNA. The sample carries approximately 150,000 clones, less than 90% recorded once. The V gene's germline CDR1 is MNHNS and CDR2 SASEGT. Between the trimmed V and J ends, which lost 7 bases and 0 bases, there was a span of 12 bases. This CDR3 is 15 amino acids long. This clone was detected a few times. What it recognizes is unknown.

This receptor was obtained from a boy under 10 years old in good health and CMV-seronegative. The sequenced sample was PBMCs. This rearrangement joins TRBV6-1 to TRBJ1-4; D is ambiguous. In DNA, the CDR3 is TGTGCCAGCACCGAGCCCGGAGCAACTAATGAAAAACTGTTTTTT. Its protein is CASTEPGATNEKLFF.